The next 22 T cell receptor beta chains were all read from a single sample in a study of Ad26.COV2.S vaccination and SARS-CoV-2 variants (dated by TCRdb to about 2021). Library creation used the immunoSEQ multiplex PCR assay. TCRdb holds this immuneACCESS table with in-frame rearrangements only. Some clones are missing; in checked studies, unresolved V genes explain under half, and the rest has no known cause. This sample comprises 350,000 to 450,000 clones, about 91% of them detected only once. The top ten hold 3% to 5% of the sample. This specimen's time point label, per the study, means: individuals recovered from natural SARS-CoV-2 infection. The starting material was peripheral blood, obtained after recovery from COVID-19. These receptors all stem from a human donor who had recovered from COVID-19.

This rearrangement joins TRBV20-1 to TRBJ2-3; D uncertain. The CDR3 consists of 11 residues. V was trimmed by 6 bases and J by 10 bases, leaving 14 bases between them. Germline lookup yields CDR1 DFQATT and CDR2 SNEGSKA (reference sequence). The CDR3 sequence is CSAVPRAPQYF. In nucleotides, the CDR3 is TGCAGTGCAGTACCCCGCGCGCCGCAGTATTTT.

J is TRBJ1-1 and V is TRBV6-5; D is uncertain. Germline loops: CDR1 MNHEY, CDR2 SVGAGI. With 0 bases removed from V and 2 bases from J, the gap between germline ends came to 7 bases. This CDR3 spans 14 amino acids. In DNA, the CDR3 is TGTGCCAGCAGTTACTCTACAGCTAACACTGAAGCTTTCTTT. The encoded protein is CASSYSTANTEAFF.

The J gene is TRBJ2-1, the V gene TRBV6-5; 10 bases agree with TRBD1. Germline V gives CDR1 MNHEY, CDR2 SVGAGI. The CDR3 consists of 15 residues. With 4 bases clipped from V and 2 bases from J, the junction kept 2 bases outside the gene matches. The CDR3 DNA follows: TGTGCCAGCAGTTCGACAGGGGGCGCCTACAATGAGCAGTTCTTC. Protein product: CASSSTGGAYNEQFF.

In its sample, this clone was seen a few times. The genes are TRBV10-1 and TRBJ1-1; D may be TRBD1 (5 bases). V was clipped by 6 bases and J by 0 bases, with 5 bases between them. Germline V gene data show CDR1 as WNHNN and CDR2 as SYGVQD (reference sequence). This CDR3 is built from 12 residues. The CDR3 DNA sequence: TGCGCCAGCAGGGGGGTGAACACTGAAGCTTTCTTT. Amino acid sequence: CASRGVNTEAFF.

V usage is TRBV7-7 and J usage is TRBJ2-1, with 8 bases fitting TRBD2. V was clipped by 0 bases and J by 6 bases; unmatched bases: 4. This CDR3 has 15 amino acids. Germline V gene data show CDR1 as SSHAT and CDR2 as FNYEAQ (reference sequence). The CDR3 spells CASSLAAGAFNEQFF. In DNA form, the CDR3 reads TGTGCCAGCAGCTTAGCAGCGGGGGCGTTCAATGAGCAGTTCTTC.

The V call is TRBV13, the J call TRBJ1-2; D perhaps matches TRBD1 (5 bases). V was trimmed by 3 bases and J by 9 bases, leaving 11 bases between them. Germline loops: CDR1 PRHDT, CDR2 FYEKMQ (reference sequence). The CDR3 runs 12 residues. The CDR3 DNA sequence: TGTGCCAGCAGCTTCTGGGACGGACGCTACACCTTC. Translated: CASSFWDGRYTF.

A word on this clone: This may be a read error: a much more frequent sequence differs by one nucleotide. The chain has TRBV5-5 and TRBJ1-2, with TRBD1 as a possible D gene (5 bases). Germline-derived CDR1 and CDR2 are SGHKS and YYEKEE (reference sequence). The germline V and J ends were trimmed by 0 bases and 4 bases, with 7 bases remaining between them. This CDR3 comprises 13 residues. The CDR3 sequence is CASSLGQSYGYTF. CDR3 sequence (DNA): TGTGCCAGCAGCTTGGGACAGAGCTATGGCTACACCTTC.

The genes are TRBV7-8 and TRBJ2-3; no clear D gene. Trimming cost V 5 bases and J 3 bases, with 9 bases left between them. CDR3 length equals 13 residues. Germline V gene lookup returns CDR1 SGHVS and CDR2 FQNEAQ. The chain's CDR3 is CASSRPLTDTQYF. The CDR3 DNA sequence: TGTGCCAGCAGCCGCCCGTTAACAGATACGCAGTATTTT. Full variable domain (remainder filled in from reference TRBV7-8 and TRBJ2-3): GAGVSQSPRYKVAKRGQDVALRCDPISGHVSLFWYQQALGQGPEFLTYFQNEAQLDKSGLPSDRFFAERPEGSVSTLKIQRTQQEDSAVYLCASSRPLTDTQYFGPGTRLTVL.

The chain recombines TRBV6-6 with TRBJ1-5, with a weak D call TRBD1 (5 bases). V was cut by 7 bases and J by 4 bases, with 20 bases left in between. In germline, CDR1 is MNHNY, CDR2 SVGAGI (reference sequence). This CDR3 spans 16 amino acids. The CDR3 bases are TGTGCCAGCACCCAACCCAGGGCCCCTGAGAATCAGCCCCAGCATTTT. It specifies CASTQPRAPENQPQHF.

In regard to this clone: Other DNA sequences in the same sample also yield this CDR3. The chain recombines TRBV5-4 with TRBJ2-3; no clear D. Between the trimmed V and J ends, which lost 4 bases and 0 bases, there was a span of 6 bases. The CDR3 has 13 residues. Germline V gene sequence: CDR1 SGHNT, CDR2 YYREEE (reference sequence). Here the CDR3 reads CASSLASTDTQYF. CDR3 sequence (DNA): TGTGCCAGCAGCCTGGCGAGCACAGATACGCAGTATTTT.

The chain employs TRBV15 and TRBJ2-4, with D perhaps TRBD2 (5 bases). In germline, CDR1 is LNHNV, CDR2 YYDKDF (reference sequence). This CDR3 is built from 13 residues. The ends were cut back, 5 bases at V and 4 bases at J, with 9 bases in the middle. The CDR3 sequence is CATSGLKKNIQYF. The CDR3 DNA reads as TGTGCCACCAGCGGACTCAAGAAAAACATTCAGTACTTC. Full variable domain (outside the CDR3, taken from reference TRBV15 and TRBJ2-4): DAMVIQNPRYQVTQFGKPVTLSCSQTLNHNVMYWYQQKSSQAPKLLFHYYDKDFNNEADTPDNFQSRRPNTSFCFLDIRSPGLGDTAMYLCATSGLKKNIQYFGAGTRLSVL.

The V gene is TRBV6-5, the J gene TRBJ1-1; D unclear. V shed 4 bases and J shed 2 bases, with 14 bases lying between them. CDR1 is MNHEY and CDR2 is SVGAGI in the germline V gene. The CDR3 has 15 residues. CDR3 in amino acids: CASSSIGLSNTEAFF. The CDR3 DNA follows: TGTGCCAGCAGTTCAATTGGCTTATCTAACACTGAAGCTTTCTTT.

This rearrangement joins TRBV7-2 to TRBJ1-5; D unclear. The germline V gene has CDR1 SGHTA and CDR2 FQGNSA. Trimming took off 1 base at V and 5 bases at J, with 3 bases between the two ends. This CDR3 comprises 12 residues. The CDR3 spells CASSLGYQPQHF. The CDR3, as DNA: TGTGCCAGCAGCTTAGGATATCAGCCCCAGCATTTT.

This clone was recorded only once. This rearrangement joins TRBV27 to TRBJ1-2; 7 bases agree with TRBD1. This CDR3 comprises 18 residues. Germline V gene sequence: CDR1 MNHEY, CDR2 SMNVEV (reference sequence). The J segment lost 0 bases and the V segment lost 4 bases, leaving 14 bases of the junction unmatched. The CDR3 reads CASSSVPPDRASNYGYTF. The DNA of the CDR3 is TGTGCCAGCAGTTCCGTCCCCCCCGACAGGGCCTCTAACTATGGCTACACCTTC.

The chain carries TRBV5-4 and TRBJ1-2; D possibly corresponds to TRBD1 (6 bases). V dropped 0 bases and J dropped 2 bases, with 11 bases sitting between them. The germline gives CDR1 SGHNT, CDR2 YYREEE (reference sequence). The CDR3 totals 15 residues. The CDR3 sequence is CASSLEAGVNYGYTF. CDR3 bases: TGTGCCAGCAGCTTGGAAGCAGGGGTGAACTATGGCTACACCTTC.

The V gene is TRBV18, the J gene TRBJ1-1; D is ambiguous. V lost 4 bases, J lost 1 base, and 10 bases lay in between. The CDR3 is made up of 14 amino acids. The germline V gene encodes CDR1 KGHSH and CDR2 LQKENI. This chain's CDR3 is CASSLTLRNTEAFF. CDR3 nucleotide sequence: TGTGCCAGCTCACTGACCCTTAGGAACACTGAAGCTTTCTTT.

The CDR3 DNA sequence: TGCGCCAGCAGCCGAACGGGACAGTTGAACACTGAAGCTTTCTTT. This gives the protein CASSRTGQLNTEAFF. The gene calls are TRBV5-1 and TRBJ1-1; 7 positions match TRBD1. Germline V gene data show CDR1 as SGHRS and CDR2 as YFSETQ. V was clipped by 4 bases and J by 0 bases; unmatched bases: 6. The CDR3 contains 15 residues.

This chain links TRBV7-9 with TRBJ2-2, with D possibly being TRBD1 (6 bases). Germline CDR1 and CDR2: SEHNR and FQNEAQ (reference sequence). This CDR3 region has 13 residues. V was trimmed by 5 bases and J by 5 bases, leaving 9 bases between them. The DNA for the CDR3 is TGTGCCAGCAGCCCCAGGGGTACCGGGGAGCTGTTTTTT. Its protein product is CASSPRGTGELFF.

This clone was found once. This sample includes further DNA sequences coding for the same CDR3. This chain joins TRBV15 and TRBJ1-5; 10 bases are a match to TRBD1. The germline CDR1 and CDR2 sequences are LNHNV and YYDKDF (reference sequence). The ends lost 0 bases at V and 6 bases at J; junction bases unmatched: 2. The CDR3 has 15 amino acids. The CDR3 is CATSRDRTGGQPQHF. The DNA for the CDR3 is TGTGCCACCAGCAGAGATCGGACAGGGGGTCAGCCCCAGCATTTT.

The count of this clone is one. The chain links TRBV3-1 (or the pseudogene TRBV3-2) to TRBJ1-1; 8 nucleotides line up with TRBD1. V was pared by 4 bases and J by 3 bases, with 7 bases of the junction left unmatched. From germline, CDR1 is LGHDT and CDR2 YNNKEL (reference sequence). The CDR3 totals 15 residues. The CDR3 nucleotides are TGTGCCAGCAGCCGGACAGGGAGTCGGGACACTGAAGCTTTCTTT. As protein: CASSRTGSRDTEAFF.

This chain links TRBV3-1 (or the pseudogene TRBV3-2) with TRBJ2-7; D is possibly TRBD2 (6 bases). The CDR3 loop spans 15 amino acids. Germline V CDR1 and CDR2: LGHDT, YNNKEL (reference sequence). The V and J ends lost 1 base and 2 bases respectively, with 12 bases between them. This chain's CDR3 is CASSQVSGDAYEQYF. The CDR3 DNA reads TGTGCCAGCAGCCAAGTTTCGGGGGACGCCTACGAGCAGTACTTC.

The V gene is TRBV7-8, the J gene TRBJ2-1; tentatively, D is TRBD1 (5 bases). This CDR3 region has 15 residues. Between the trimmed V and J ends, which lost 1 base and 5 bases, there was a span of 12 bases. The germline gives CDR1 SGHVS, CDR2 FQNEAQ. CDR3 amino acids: CASSLEGAWDNEQFF. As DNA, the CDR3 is TGTGCCAGCAGCTTAGAAGGGGCCTGGGACAATGAGCAGTTCTTC. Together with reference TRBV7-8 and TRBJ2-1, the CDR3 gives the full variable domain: GAGVSQSPRYKVAKRGQDVALRCDPISGHVSLFWYQQALGQGPEFLTYFQNEAQLDKSGLPSDRFFAERPEGSVSTLKIQRTQQEDSAVYLCASSLEGAWDNEQFFGPGTRLTVL.